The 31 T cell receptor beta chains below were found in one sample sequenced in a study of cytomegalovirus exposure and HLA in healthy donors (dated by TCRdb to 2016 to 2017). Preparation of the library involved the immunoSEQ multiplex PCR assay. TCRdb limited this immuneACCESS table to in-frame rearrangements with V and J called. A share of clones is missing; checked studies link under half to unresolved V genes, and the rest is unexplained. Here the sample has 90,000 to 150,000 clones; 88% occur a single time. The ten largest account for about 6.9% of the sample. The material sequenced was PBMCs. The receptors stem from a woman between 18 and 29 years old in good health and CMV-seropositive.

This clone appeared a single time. The CDR3 here is CASGPPKGLLITDTQYF. CDR3 bases: TGTGCTAGTGGTCCTCCCAAGGGACTTCTAATCACAGATACGCAGTATTTT. The rearrangement links TRBV12-5 to TRBJ2-3, with D possibly TRBD2 on 6 matching bases. This CDR3 is built from 17 residues. The germline V and J ends were trimmed by 5 bases and 2 bases, with 20 bases remaining between them. Germline loops: CDR1 LGHNT, CDR2 FRNRAP.

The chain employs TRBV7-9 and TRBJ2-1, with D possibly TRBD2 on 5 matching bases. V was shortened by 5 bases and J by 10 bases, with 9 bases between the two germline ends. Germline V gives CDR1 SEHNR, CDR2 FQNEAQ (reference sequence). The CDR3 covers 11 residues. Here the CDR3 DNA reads TGTGCCAGCAGCCCTGGACTGGAGCAGTTCTTC. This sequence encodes CASSPGLEQFF. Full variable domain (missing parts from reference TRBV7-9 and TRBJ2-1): DTGVSQNPRHKITKRGQNVTFRCDPISEHNRLYWYRQTLGQGPEFLTYFQNEAQLEKSRLLSDRFSAERPKGSFSTLEIQRTEQGDSAMYLCASSPGLEQFFGPGTRLTVL.

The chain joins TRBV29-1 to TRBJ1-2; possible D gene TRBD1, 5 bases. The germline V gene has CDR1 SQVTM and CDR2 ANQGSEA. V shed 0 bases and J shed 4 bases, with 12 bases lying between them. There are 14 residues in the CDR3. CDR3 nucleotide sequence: TGCAGCGTTGAAGAACGGGGGTCGGGCTATGGCTACACCTTC. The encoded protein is CSVEERGSGYGYTF.

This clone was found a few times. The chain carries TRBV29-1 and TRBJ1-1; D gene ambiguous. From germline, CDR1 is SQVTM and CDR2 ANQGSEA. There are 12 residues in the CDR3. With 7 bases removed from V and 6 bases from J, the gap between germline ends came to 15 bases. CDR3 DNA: TGCAGCGCTAAAGAGTTGAGGGCTGAAGCTTTCTTT. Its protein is CSAKELRAEAFF.

The CDR3 sequence is CASSIGLNNEQFF. The CDR3 nucleotides are TGTGCCAGCTCAATCGGTCTAAACAATGAGCAGTTCTTC. The gene calls are TRBV18 and TRBJ2-1; D uncertain. V shed 5 bases and J shed 5 bases, with 10 bases lying between them. This CDR3 has 13 residues. CDR1 is KGHSH and CDR2 is LQKENI in the germline V gene.

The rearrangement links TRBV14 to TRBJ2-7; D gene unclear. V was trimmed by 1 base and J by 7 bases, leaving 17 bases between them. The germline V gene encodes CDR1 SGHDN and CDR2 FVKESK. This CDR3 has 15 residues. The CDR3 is CASSQGKRGLREQYF. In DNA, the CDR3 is TGTGCCAGCAGCCAAGGCAAGAGAGGTCTACGGGAGCAGTACTTC.

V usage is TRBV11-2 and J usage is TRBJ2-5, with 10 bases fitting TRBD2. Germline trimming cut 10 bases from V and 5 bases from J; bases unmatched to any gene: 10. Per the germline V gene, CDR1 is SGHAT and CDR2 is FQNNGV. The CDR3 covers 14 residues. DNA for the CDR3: TGTGCCACCGAAAGGGAGACTAGCGGGGAGACCCAGTACTTC. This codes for CATERETSGETQYF.

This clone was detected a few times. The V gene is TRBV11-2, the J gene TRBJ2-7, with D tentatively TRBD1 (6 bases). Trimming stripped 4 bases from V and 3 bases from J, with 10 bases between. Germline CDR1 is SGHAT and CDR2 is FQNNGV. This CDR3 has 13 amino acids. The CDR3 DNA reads TGTGCCAGCAGCTCTCAGGGGATCTACGAGCAGTACTTC. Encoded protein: CASSSQGIYEQYF.

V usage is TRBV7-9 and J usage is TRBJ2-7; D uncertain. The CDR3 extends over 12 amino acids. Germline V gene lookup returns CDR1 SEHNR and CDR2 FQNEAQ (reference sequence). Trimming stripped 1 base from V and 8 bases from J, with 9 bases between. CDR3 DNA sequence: TGTGCCAGCAGCTTAGGATCTACTAAGCAGTACTTC. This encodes CASSLGSTKQYF.

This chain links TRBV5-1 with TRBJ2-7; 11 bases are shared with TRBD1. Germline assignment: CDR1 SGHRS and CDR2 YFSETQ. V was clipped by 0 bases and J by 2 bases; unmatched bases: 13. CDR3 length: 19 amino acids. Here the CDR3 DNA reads TGCGCCAGCAGCTTGGGAGTTTTGAGGACAGGGGGCAGACCCTACGAGCAGTACTTC. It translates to CASSLGVLRTGGRPYEQYF.

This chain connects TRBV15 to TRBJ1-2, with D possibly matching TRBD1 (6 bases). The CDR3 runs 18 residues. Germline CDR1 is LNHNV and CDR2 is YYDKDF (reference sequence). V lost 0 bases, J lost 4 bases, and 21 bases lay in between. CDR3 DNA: TGTGCCACCAGCAGAGATTCGTTTAGGACAGCATCCTTCTATGGCTACACCTTC. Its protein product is CATSRDSFRTASFYGYTF. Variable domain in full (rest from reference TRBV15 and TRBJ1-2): DAMVIQNPRYQVTQFGKPVTLSCSQTLNHNVMYWYQQKSSQAPKLLFHYYDKDFNNEADTPDNFQSRRPNTSFCFLDIRSPGLGDTAMYLCATSRDSFRTASFYGYTFGSGTRLTVV.

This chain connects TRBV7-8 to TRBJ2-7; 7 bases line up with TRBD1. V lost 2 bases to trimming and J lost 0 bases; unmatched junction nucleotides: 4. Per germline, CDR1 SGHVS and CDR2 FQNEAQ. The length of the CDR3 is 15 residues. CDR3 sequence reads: CASSLRRDSSYEQYF. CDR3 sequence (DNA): TGTGCCAGCAGCTTACGCCGGGACAGCTCCTACGAGCAGTACTTC.

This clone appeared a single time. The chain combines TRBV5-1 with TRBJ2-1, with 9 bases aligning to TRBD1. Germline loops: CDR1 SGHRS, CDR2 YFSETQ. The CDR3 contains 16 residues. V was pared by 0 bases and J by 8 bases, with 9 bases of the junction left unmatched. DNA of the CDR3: TGCGCCAGCAGCTTGGGGGACAGGGTAGACCGTGATGAGCAGTTCTTC. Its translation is CASSLGDRVDRDEQFF. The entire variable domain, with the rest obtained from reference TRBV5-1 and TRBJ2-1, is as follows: KAGVTQTPRYLIKTRGQQVTLSCSPISGHRSVSWYQQTPGQGLQFLFEYFSETQRNKGNFPGRFSGRQFSNSRSEMNVSTLELGDSALYLCASSLGDRVDRDEQFFGPGTRLTVL.

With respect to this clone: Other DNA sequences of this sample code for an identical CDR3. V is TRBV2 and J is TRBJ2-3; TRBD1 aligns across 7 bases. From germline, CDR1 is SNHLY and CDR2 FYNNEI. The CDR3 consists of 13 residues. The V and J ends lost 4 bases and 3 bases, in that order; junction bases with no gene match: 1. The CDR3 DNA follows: TGTGCCAGCAGTGGACAGGGTACAGATACGCAGTATTTT. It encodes CASSGQGTDTQYF.

CDR3: CAISESVAGGGYGYTF. For the CDR3, the DNA is TGTGCCATCAGTGAGTCGGTAGCAGGGGGCGGCTATGGCTACACCTTC. V usage is TRBV10-3 and J usage is TRBJ1-2; 8 bases align to TRBD1. Unmatched junction bases numbered 7, after V lost 0 bases and J lost 4 bases. The germline CDR1 and CDR2 sequences are ENHRY and SYGVKD. The CDR3 contains 16 residues.

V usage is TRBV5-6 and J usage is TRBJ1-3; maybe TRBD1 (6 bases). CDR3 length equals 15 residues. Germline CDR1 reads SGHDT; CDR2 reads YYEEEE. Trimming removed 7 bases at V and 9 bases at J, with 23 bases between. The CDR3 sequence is CASGSFGQSWSTIYF. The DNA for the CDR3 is TGTGCCAGCGGCTCTTTTGGACAGTCGTGGAGCACCATATATTTT.

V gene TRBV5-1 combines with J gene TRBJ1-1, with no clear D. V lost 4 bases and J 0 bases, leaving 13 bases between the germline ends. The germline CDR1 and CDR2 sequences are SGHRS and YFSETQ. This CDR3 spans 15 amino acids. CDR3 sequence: CASSMSEDLNTEAFF. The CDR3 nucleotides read TGCGCCAGCAGCATGTCGGAGGACTTGAACACTGAAGCTTTCTTT.

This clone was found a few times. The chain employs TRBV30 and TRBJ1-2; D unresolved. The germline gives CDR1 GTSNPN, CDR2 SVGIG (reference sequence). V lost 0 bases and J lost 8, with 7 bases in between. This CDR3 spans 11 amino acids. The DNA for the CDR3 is TGTGCCTGGAGTGTAGAGGGCGGCTACACCTTC. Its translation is CAWSVEGGYTF.

The CDR3 here is CASSHRDSYEQYF. Written as DNA, the CDR3 is TGTGCCAGCAGTCACCGGGACAGCTACGAGCAGTACTTC. The chain has TRBV6-5 and TRBJ2-7; 7 nucleotides align to TRBD1. The CDR3 contains 13 residues. Germline CDR1 MNHEY, CDR2 SVGAGI. The junction had 4 bases not matched to a gene; V was cut back by 5 bases and J by 3 bases.

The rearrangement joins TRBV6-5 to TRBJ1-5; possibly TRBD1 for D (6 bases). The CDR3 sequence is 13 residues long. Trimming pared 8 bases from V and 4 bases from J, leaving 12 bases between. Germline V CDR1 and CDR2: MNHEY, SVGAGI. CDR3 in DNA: TGTGCCAGCGGGGCAGGGGAGAATCAGCCCCAGCATTTT. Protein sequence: CASGAGENQPQHF.

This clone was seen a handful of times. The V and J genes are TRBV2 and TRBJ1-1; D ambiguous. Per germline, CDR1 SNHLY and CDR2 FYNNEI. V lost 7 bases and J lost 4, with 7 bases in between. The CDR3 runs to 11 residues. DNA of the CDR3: TGTGCCAGCAACCAAGCCACTGAAGCTTTCTTT. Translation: CASNQATEAFF.

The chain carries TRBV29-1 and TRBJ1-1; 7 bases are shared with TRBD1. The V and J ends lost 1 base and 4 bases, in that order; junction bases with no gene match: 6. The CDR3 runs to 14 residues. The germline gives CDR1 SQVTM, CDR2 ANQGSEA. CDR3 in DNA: TGCAGCGTTGAAGCGGACAGGAAAAGCACTGAAGCTTTCTTT. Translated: CSVEADRKSTEAFF. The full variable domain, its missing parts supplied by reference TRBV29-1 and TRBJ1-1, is SAVISQKPSRDICQRGTSLTIQCQVDSQVTMMFWYRQQPGQSLTLIATANQGSEATYESGFVIDKFPISRPNLTFSTLTVSNMSPEDSSIYLCSVEADRKSTEAFFGQGTRLTVV.

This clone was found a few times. The CDR3 nucleotides read TGCAGCGTCCTTAGAAGTGGGGACAGGGGATACGGCTACACCTTC. It specifies CSVLRSGDRGYGYTF. The rearrangement uses TRBV29-1 and TRBJ1-2, with TRBD1 identical over 10 bases. The germline V gene encodes CDR1 SQVTM and CDR2 ANQGSEA. The CDR3 extends over 15 amino acids. V lost 6 bases and J lost 8; bases outside the gene matches: 15.

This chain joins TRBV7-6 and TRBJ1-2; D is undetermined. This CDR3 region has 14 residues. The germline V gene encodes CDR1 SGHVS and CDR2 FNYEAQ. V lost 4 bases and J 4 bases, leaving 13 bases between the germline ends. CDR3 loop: CASSSGNSFYGYTF. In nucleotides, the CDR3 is TGTGCCAGCAGCTCCGGGAACTCCTTCTATGGCTACACCTTC.

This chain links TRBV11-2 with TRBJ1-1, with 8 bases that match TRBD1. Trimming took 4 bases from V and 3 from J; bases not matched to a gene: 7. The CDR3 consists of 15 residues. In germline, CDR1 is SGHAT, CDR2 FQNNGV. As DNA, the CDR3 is TGTGCCAGCAGCTACAGGGGGGTTGGGGACACTGAAGCTTTCTTT. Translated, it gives CASSYRGVGDTEAFF.

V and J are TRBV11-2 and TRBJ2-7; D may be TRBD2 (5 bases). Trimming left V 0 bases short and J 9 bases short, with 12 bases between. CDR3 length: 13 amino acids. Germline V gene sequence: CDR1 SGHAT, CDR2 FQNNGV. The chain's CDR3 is CASSLDASPAQYF. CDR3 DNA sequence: TGTGCCAGCAGCTTAGATGCTAGCCCGGCGCAGTACTTC.

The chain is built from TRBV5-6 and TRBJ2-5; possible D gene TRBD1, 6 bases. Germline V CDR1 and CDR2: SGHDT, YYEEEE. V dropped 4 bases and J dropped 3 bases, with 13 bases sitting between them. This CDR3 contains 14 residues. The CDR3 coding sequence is TGTGCCAGCAGCGCCGTTCCAGGGGAAGAGACCCAGTACTTC. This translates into CASSAVPGEETQYF.

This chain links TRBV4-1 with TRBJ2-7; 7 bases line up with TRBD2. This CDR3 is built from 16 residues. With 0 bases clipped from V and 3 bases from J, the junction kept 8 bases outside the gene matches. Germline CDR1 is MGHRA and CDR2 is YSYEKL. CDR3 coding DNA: TGCGCCAGCAGCCAAGATTTGGGGGAGGGACGCTACGAGCAGTACTTC. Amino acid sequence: CASSQDLGEGRYEQYF.

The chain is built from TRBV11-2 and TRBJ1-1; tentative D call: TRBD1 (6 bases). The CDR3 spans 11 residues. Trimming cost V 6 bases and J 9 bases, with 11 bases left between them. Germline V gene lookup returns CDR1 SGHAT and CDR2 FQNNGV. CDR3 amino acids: CASRGAVQAFF. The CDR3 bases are TGTGCCAGCAGGGGGGCAGTACAAGCTTTCTTT.

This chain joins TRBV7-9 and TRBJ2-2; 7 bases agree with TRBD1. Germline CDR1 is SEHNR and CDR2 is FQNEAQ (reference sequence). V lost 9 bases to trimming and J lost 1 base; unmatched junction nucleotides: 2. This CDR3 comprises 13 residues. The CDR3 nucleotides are TGTGCCAGACGACAGGGGAACACCGGGGAGCTGTTTTTT. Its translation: CARRQGNTGELFF.

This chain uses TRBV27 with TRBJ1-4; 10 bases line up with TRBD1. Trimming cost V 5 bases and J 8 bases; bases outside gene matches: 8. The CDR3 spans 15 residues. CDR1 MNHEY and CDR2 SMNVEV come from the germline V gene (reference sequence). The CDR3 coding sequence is TGTGCCAGCAGTCCCGGACAGGGGGGGTGGGAAAAACTGTTTTTT. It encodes CASSPGQGGWEKLFF.